These T cell receptor beta chains were read from a single sample in a study of radiotherapy plus CTLA-4 blockade in lung cancer. Profiling relied on immunoSEQ multiplex PCR, and the TCRdb table lists in-frame clones only, not all of them. This sample has 40,000 or so clones, with roughly 77% found just once. The input for sequencing was peripheral blood, taken from a patient treated with radiotherapy plus ipilimumab. The receptor source for this set is a human donor with non-small cell lung cancer who had stable disease on radiotherapy plus ipilimumab. Each CDR3 is given without its conserved first and last residue. A clone size is listed for some rows: how often the clone was seen (once, few, many), or a class if it is expanded.

v_gene | abundance | CDR3aa
TRBV18 | - | ASSPPRSRTDTQY
TRBV7-2 | few | ASSLDRVQANYGYT
TRBV25-1 | - | ASSRGQGVAGNTIY
TRBV5-1 | - | ASSLRTGNYGYT
TRBV7-2 | - | ASSLRIRDEKLF
TRBV9 | - | ASSGQGNRDTQY
TRBV2 | - | ASRGDRGRDKAEAF
TRBV6-1 | - | ASSEVTGPLYGYT
TRBV19 | - | ASSQRTGANTGELF
TRBV5-4 | - | ASSRPQGNTEAF
TRBV5-5 | - | ASSFKGTEAF
TRBV5-1 | once | ASSRASGLSYNEQF
TRBV19 | - | ASKVVGREETQY
TRBV6-5 | - | ASSYSRMNNQPQH
TRBV4-1 | - | ASSQEVGGVGNNQPQH
TRBV6-5 | - | ASVGTSGTYEQY
TRBV7-9 | once | ASPQGAGNNEQF
TRBV11-2 | - | ASSSLDRAGEKLF
TRBV15 | few | ATSRLYTGVRDTEAF
TRBV19 | - | ASSIDIRVRRSLNTEAF
TRBV18 | - | ASSPPGLETQY
TRBV9 | - | ASSPGDSYNSPLH
TRBV6-5 | - | ATAPGAPGTEAF
TRBV5-1 | many | ASSLEAGGGYT
TRBV6-5 | - | ASSYPGGYT
TRBV30 | - | AWGGQVIQETQY
TRBV4-1 | - | ASSQENRVSTDTQY
TRBV13 | - | ASSPRTGNYGYT
TRBV5-1 | - | ASSLGTNTEAF
TRBV30 | - | AWSYSSYNEQF
TRBV29-1 | - | SVEDLGDGYT
TRBV4-3 | - | ASSQTGDDGYT
TRBV6-1 | - | ASSKSPEKGYT
TRBV5-8 | - | ASSIRRGGNSPLH
TRBV30 | - | AWRRGQGGSNTGELF
TRBV7-6 | - | ASSSLPQGRQETQY
TRBV19 | - | ASSIRGGLNQPQH